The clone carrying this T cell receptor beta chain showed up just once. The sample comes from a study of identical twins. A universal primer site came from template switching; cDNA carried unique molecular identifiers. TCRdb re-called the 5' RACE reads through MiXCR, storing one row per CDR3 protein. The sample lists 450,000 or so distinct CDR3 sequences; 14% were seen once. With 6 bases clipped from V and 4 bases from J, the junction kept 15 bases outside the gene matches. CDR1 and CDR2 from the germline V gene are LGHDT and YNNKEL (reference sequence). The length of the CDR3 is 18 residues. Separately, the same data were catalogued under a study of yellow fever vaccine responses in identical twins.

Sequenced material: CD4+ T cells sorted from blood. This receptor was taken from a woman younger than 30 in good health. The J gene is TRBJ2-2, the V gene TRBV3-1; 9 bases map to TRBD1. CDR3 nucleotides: TGTGCCAGCAGTCTTAATATAGGACAGGGGAAGAGCACCGGGGAGCTGTTTTTT. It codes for CASSLNIGQGKSTGELFF.